Listed below are T cell receptor beta chains from one sample, sequenced in a study of shared clonotypes between healthy human individuals. The protocol was immunoSEQ multiplex PCR, while the TCRdb copy is restricted to in-frame clones and leaves out a portion. The sample records about 480,000 clones, roughly 78% being singletons. The sample comprised PBMCs. The receptor source for this set is a woman aged 40 to 49 in good health. Some clones in this sample may be carry-over from other donors' samples. Each CDR3 is given with its conserved first and last residue. Fields, in order: V gene, clone size, D gene, J gene, CDR3 DNA, CDR3 protein. The D gene is left open where the match is weak. Clone size appears in some rows only: once, few, many, or a class for an expanded clone.

TRBV30,many,-,TRBJ2-3,TGTGCCTGTTCCCTCAGGGGCAGAGATACGCAGTATTTT,CACSLRGRDTQYF
TRBV7-2,-,-,TRBJ1-1,TGTGCCAGCAGCTTAACACCGAAGAACACTGAAGCTTTCTTT,CASSLTPKNTEAFF
TRBV28,few,-,TRBJ1-3,TGTGCCAGCAGGAAGGGATTTGGAAACACCATATATTTT,CASRKGFGNTIYF
TRBV27,once,-,TRBJ2-7,TGTGCCACTTCTTTGACGGGAAACGCTGCGTTTGACTTC,CATSLTGNAAFDF
TRBV7-6,-,-,TRBJ2-3,TGTGCCAGCAGCCTCGAACCAGATACGCAGTATTTT,CASSLEPDTQYF
TRBV2,-,-,TRBJ2-2,TGTGCCAGCCTCGGGCCCGACGCGAGCACCGGGGAGCTGTTTTTT,CASLGPDASTGELFF
TRBV28,-,-,TRBJ2-1,TGTGCCAGCAGCCCAAGCGGGTCCGCCTACAATGAGCAGTTCTTC,CASSPSGSAYNEQFF
TRBV11-2,-,-,TRBJ2-2,TGTGCCAGCAGCCCCTCTTCCTCGACAGCGAACACCGGGGAGCTGTTTTTT,CASSPSSSTANTGELFF
TRBV5-1,-,-,TRBJ2-7,TGCGCCAGCAGCTTGGGACTAGACCCCTGGGACGAGCAGTACTTC,CASSLGLDPWDEQYF
TRBV10-3,many,TRBD1,TRBJ1-5,TGTGCCATCAGTGACCAGGGGGGGGGAAGCAATCAGCCCCAGCATTTT,CAISDQGGGSNQPQHF
TRBV5-5,-,-,TRBJ1-4,TGTGCCAGCAGCACTCCAGTGGGCGCAACTAATGAAAAACTGTTTTTT,CASSTPVGATNEKLFF
TRBV18,few,-,TRBJ1-2,TGTGCCAGCTCACAAAGCCAGAGACGTAACTATGGCTACACCTTC,CASSQSQRRNYGYTF
TRBV2,-,TRBD1,TRBJ2-7,TGTGCCAGCAGTGCCCCGACAGGGCGACCTTACGAGCAGTACTTC,CASSAPTGRPYEQYF
TRBV5-8,-,-,TRBJ2-6,TGTGCCAGCAGCTTTGGACCGCACTCTGGGGCCAACGTCCTGACTTTC,CASSFGPHSGANVLTF
TRBV28,-,TRBD2,TRBJ2-7,TGTGCCAGCAGTTTCCGGGGGGGGCGCAGAAGAACCGAGCAGTACTTC,CASSFRGGRRRTEQYF
TRBV10-3,-,TRBD2,TRBJ2-2,TGTGCCATCAGCGGGAGGGGGACGGGCACCGGGGAGCTGTTTTTT,CAISGRGTGTGELFF
TRBV5-1,once,TRBD2,TRBJ2-2,TGCGCCAGCAGCCGGACTAGCGGGAGAACCACCGGGGAGCTGTTTTTT,CASSRTSGRTTGELFF
TRBV7-9,-,TRBD1,TRBJ2-3,TGTGCCAGCAGCCCTCTAGGGGACAGAGGGGCCACAGATACGCAGTATTTT,CASSPLGDRGATDTQYF
TRBV7-2,-,TRBD2,TRBJ2-1,TGTGCCAGCAGCTTAGTTAGCGGGTATTACAATGAGCAGTTCTTC,CASSLVSGYYNEQFF
TRBV5-3,-,-,TRBJ2-3,TGTGCCAGAAGCTACCACGGGACTCCGGCGGCAGATACGCAGTATTTT,CARSYHGTPAADTQYF
TRBV7-2,-,TRBD2,TRBJ2-1,TGTGCCAGCAGCTCAGCAACAGCGGGGGTCTCCTACAATGAGCAGTTCTTC,CASSSATAGVSYNEQFF
TRBV7-9,-,TRBD2,TRBJ2-2,TGTGCCAGCAGCTTGGGACTAGCTGCCGGGGAGCTGTTTTTT,CASSLGLAAGELFF
TRBV5-1,once,-,TRBJ2-2,TGCGCCAGCAGCTTGTACTCGCGCGGGGAGCTGTTTTTT,CASSLYSRGELFF
TRBV6-5,-,TRBD1,TRBJ2-7,TGTGCCAGCAGTTACTCGTTTCGGGACAGCTACGAGCAGTACTTC,CASSYSFRDSYEQYF
TRBV14,once,-,TRBJ2-2,TGTGCCAGCAGCCTGAGTCTCACCGGGGAGCTGTTTTTT,CASSLSLTGELFF